Listed below are T cell receptor beta chains from one sample, sequenced in a study of T-cell reconstitution after alpha-beta-depleted transplantation in children. TCRdb reprocessed the PCR reads via MiXCR and lists one record per CDR3 protein. The sample contains over 400,000 distinct CDR3 sequences, around an eighth of which appear only once. Sequenced material: PBMCs from the stem cell graft donor, taken from the stem cell graft. The receptors shown here come from a human donor who donated a stem cell graft to a child with combined immunodeficiency. Each CDR3 is given with its conserved first and last residue. D genes are given only for firm matches. Clone size is given for some rows only: seen once, a few or many times, or a class if the clone is expanded.

V gene: TRBV6-1
D gene: TRBD1
J gene: TRBJ2-7
clone size: few
CDR3 protein: CASSDLTGAYEQYF
CDR3 DNA: TGTGCCAGCAGTGATCTGACAGGGGCCTACGAGCAGTACTTC

V gene: TRBV20-1
D gene: .
J gene: TRBJ2-7
clone size: few
CDR3 protein: CSARDMGTLYEQYF
CDR3 DNA: TGCAGTGCTAGAGATATGGGCACACTCTACGAGCAGTACTTC

V gene: TRBV5-5
D gene: .
J gene: TRBJ2-3
clone size: many
CDR3 protein: CASSLYRTGMYTDTQYF
CDR3 DNA: TGTGCCAGCAGCTTGTATAGGACCGGGATGTACACAGATACGCAGTATTTT

V gene: TRBV4-3
D gene: TRBD2
J gene: TRBJ2-1
clone size: few
CDR3 protein: CASSPASGTYNEQFF
CDR3 DNA: TGCGCCAGCAGCCCAGCAAGCGGGACCTACAATGAGCAGTTCTTC

V gene: TRBV29-1
D gene: .
J gene: TRBJ1-4
clone size: few
CDR3 protein: CSVEEPREKLFF
CDR3 DNA: TGCAGCGTTGAAGAACCCCGTGAAAAACTGTTTTTT

V gene: TRBV11-3
D gene: TRBD2
J gene: TRBJ2-1
clone size: few
CDR3 protein: CASSSRTSLPHNEQFF
CDR3 DNA: TGTGCCAGCAGCTCCCGGACTAGCCTCCCTCACAATGAGCAGTTCTTC

V gene: TRBV24-1
D gene: TRBD2
J gene: TRBJ2-1
clone size: .
CDR3 protein: CATSDFSGTSGRRDEQFF
CDR3 DNA: TGTGCCACCAGTGATTTTTCCGGGACTAGCGGGAGGAGGGATGAGCAGTTCTTC

V gene: TRBV4-3
D gene: TRBD1
J gene: TRBJ2-5
clone size: .
CDR3 protein: CASSPGTDLKETQYF
CDR3 DNA: TGCGCCAGCAGCCCCGGGACAGACTTGAAGGAGACCCAGTACTTC

V gene: TRBV20-1
D gene: .
J gene: TRBJ1-5
clone size: few
CDR3 protein: CSAGSLGGHQPQHF
CDR3 DNA: TGCAGTGCCGGGTCTCTTGGGGGGCATCAGCCCCAGCATTTT

V gene: TRBV6-1
D gene: .
J gene: TRBJ2-1
clone size: .
CDR3 protein: CASQVGAGNEQFF
CDR3 DNA: TGTGCCAGCCAGGTTGGAGCGGGCAATGAGCAGTTCTTC

V gene: TRBV21-1
D gene: .
J gene: TRBJ1-1
clone size: few
CDR3 protein: CASSKPPPHGLNTEAFF
CDR3 DNA: TGTGCCAGCAGCAAGCCTCCCCCTCACGGACTGAACACTGAAGCTTTCTTT

V gene: TRBV5-1
D gene: .
J gene: TRBJ1-2
clone size: few
CDR3 protein: CASSLVGRVRGYTF
CDR3 DNA: TGCGCCAGCAGCTTGGTCGGCAGGGTGAGAGGCTACACCTTC

V gene: TRBV28
D gene: .
J gene: TRBJ2-1
clone size: many
CDR3 protein: CASSLAWDEQFF
CDR3 DNA: TGTGCCAGCAGTTTAGCGTGGGATGAGCAGTTCTTC

V gene: TRBV6-6
D gene: .
J gene: TRBJ1-5
clone size: many
CDR3 protein: CASRDRFNQPQHF
CDR3 DNA: TGTGCCAGCAGAGACAGGTTTAATCAGCCCCAGCATTTT

V gene: TRBV20-1
D gene: .
J gene: TRBJ2-7
clone size: .
CDR3 protein: CSADFPGGLSYEQYF
CDR3 DNA: TGCAGTGCCGATTTCCCGGGGGGCCTCTCCTACGAGCAGTACTTC

V gene: TRBV7-2
D gene: .
J gene: TRBJ2-1
clone size: .
CDR3 protein: CASSSIRGSYNEQFF
CDR3 DNA: TGTGCCAGCAGCTCGATACGGGGGAGCTACAATGAGCAGTTCTTC

V gene: TRBV12-3/TRBV12-4
D gene: .
J gene: TRBJ2-3
clone size: many
CDR3 protein: CASPRGDTQYF
CDR3 DNA: TGTGCCAGCCCCCGGGGGGATACGCAGTATTTT

V gene: TRBV5-1
D gene: TRBD2
J gene: TRBJ2-3
clone size: .
CDR3 protein: CASSSGSSGRAGTDTQYF
CDR3 DNA: TGCGCCAGCAGCTCCGGTAGTAGCGGGAGGGCCGGCACAGATACGCAGTATTTT

V gene: TRBV6-6
D gene: .
J gene: TRBJ1-1
clone size: .
CDR3 protein: CASSPPQGRDFF
CDR3 DNA: TGTGCCAGCAGTCCCCCGCAGGGCAGGGATTTCTTT

V gene: TRBV6-2/TRBV6-3
D gene: TRBD1
J gene: TRBJ2-6
clone size: .
CDR3 protein: CASTEGQHSGANVLTF
CDR3 DNA: TGTGCCAGCACCGAGGGACAGCACTCTGGGGCCAACGTCCTGACTTTC

V gene: TRBV9
D gene: .
J gene: TRBJ2-1
clone size: .
CDR3 protein: CASSVVKAYSSSYNEQFF
CDR3 DNA: TGTGCCAGCAGCGTAGTCAAAGCGTATTCAAGCTCCTACAATGAGCAGTTCTTC

V gene: TRBV7-3
D gene: .
J gene: TRBJ1-1
clone size: .
CDR3 protein: CASSEGLNMNTEAFF
CDR3 DNA: TGTGCCAGCAGCGAGGGACTCAATATGAACACTGAAGCTTTCTTT

V gene: TRBV12-3/TRBV12-4
D gene: .
J gene: TRBJ2-1
clone size: few
CDR3 protein: CASRSQSYPYNEQFF
CDR3 DNA: TGTGCCAGCAGATCACAGTCCTACCCCTACAATGAGCAGTTCTTC

V gene: TRBV24-1
D gene: TRBD1
J gene: TRBJ2-1
clone size: .
CDR3 protein: CATSDWSGRGQSNEQFF
CDR3 DNA: TGTGCCACCAGTGATTGGAGTGGCAGGGGGCAATCCAATGAGCAGTTCTTC

V gene: TRBV12-3/TRBV12-4
D gene: .
J gene: TRBJ2-6
clone size: few
CDR3 protein: CASSYYSGANVLTF
CDR3 DNA: TGTGCCAGCAGTTATTACTCTGGGGCCAACGTCCTGACTTTC

V gene: TRBV27
D gene: .
J gene: TRBJ2-1
clone size: few
CDR3 protein: CASSPRGRGLYNEQFF
CDR3 DNA: TGTGCCAGCAGTCCCAGGGGTAGGGGCCTTTACAATGAGCAGTTCTTC